Listed here are 23 T cell receptor beta chains from one sample, sequenced in a study of OX40 agonist ivuxolimab in advanced cancers. Library generation was performed with the immunoSEQ multiplex PCR assay. TCRdb stores this immuneACCESS table with in-frame sequences only. Part of the clones is absent; in the studies checked, under half of the shortfall reflects unresolved V genes, and no reason is known for the rest. For this sample there are about 48,000 clones; around 90% appear just once. The ten largest clones take up approximately 6.3% of the sample. The starting material was CD4+ or CD8+ T cells sorted from blood, obtained in a trial of the OX40 agonist ivuxolimab. Receptors were obtained from an adult with an advanced solid tumor such as melanoma, head and neck, liver or kidney cancer.

The chain uses TRBV6-5 and TRBJ1-2; D is perhaps TRBD1 (5 bases). This CDR3 spans 14 amino acids. V gave up 0 bases and J gave up 1 base, with 6 bases separating them. CDR1 is MNHEY, CDR2 SVGAGI, per germline. The DNA for the CDR3 is TGTGCCAGCAGTTACTCTAGGGGTAACTATGGCTACACCTTC. This translates into CASSYSRGNYGYTF.

The rearrangement links TRBV21-1 to TRBJ2-3; the DNA was not used to check the table's D call, TRBD2. TRBV21-1 is marked as a pseudogene. The CDR3 spans 14 residues. The CDR3 protein is CASSPPGTSDTQYF. The CDR3 DNA reads TGTGCCAGCAGTCCCCCTGGGACTTCGGATACGCAGTATTTT.

The V and J genes are TRBV6-5 and TRBJ2-3; D assignment may be TRBD1 or TRBD2 (5 bases each). There are 16 residues in the CDR3. Trimming left V 2 bases short and J 6 bases short, with 18 bases between. The germline V gene has CDR1 MNHEY and CDR2 SVGAGI. DNA of the CDR3: TGTGCCAGCAGTTACCTGGGGGATCATAAGGGGGATACGCAGTATTTT. Its protein product is CASSYLGDHKGDTQYF.

This sequence joins TRBV6-4 and TRBJ2-3; TRBD2 agrees at 9 bases. The CDR3 spans 16 residues. The ends lost 0 bases at V and 2 bases at J; junction bases unmatched: 3. Germline V gene sequence: CDR1 MRHNA, CDR2 SNTAGT. The CDR3 reads CASSDSERGDTDTQYF. The DNA for the CDR3 is TGTGCCAGCAGTGACTCGGAGCGGGGGGACACAGATACGCAGTATTTT.

The chain joins TRBV5-6 to TRBJ2-3, with 7 bases that match TRBD2. The length of the CDR3 is 17 residues. After removal of 0 bases from V and 2 bases from J, the junction contained 9 bases not matched to a gene. Germline loops: CDR1 SGHDT, CDR2 YYEEEE. The CDR3 here is CASSLVGRVDTTDTQYF. CDR3 nucleotide sequence: TGTGCCAGCAGCTTGGTTGGGAGGGTGGATACCACAGATACGCAGTATTTT.

The gene calls are TRBV11-3 and TRBJ2-7, with 8 positions matching TRBD1. Germline V gives CDR1 SGHNT, CDR2 YENEEA. With 1 base clipped from V and 3 bases from J, the junction kept 5 bases outside the gene matches. This CDR3 region has 15 residues. The CDR3 is CASSLVGTGDYEQYF. CDR3 bases: TGTGCCAGCAGCTTAGTCGGGACAGGCGACTACGAGCAGTACTTC.

The chain uses TRBV7-9 and TRBJ2-7; D is undetermined. Germline values: CDR1 SEHNR, CDR2 FQNEAQ (reference sequence). V gave up 0 bases and J gave up 9 bases, with 12 bases separating them. The CDR3 totals 13 residues. The DNA of the CDR3 is TGTGCCAGCAGCTTAGCACCCGGTTTGCGGCAGTACGTC. It is translated as CASSLAPGLRQYV.

V usage is TRBV5-1 and J usage is TRBJ2-3; no clear D. The V end was cut by 0 bases, the J end by 4 bases, with 12 bases between. This CDR3 region has 15 residues. The germline V gene has CDR1 SGHRS and CDR2 YFSETQ. The CDR3 coding sequence is TGCGCCAGCAGCTTGGAAGGCGGTATCCCAGATACGCAGTATTTT. Encoded protein: CASSLEGGIPDTQYF.

This chain connects TRBV5-5 to TRBJ2-1; 12 bases fit TRBD2. Losses at the gene ends were 2 bases for V and 8 bases for J; bases not matched to a gene: 5. This CDR3 has 15 amino acids. Germline V gives CDR1 SGHKS, CDR2 YYEKEE (reference sequence). The CDR3 region is CASSFLLAGGYEQFF. For the CDR3, the DNA is TGTGCCAGCAGCTTCTTACTAGCGGGGGGATATGAGCAGTTCTTC.

The chain carries TRBV12-5 and TRBJ1-3; tentatively, D is TRBD1 (5 bases). Between the trimmed V and J ends, which lost 0 bases and 2 bases, there was a span of 14 bases. From germline, CDR1 is LGHNT and CDR2 FRNRAP. This CDR3 has 17 amino acids. The CDR3 region is CASGLVLRVVPGNTIYF. The DNA of the CDR3 is TGTGCTAGTGGTTTGGTGCTCAGGGTGGTACCTGGAAACACCATATATTTT.

The chain has TRBV6-4 and TRBJ1-2; no firm D call. The CDR3 is made up of 13 amino acids. Trimming shortened V by 2 bases and J by 4 bases, and 8 bases separated the two germline ends. Germline V gene data show CDR1 as MRHNA and CDR2 as SNTAGT. The CDR3 DNA sequence: TGTGCCAGCAGTGACAGGGCGGGCTATGGCTACACCTTC. Amino acid sequence: CASSDRAGYGYTF.

This clone was found once. The chain couples TRBV10-3 to TRBJ2-5; D may correspond to TRBD1 or TRBD2 (6 bases each). This CDR3 is 18 amino acids long. V was trimmed by 0 bases and J by 4 bases, leaving 21 bases between them. Germline lookup yields CDR1 ENHRY and CDR2 SYGVKD. Here the CDR3 DNA reads TGTGCCATCAGTGAGTCCAGGGGTGCGGGGCCGGGATTAGAGACCCAGTACTTC. Its protein product is CAISESRGAGPGLETQYF.

This chain uses TRBV19 with TRBJ1-3; 9 bases agree with TRBD1. This CDR3 comprises 16 residues. Germline loops: CDR1 LNHDA, CDR2 SQIVND (reference sequence). Trimming cost V 7 bases and J 1 base; bases outside gene matches: 8. The CDR3 DNA reads TGTGCCAGTATACTGGGACAGGGCGGTTCTGGAAACACCATATATTTT. Amino acid sequence: CASILGQGGSGNTIYF.

The chain recombines TRBV5-4 with TRBJ2-5, with 8 bases that match TRBD1. Germline trimming cut 4 bases from V and 3 bases from J; bases unmatched to any gene: 5. CDR3 size: 14 residues. CDR1 is SGHNT, CDR2 YYREEE, per germline (reference sequence). This CDR3 reads CASSDPTGEETQYF. As DNA, the CDR3 is TGTGCCAGCAGCGACCCGACAGGGGAAGAGACCCAGTACTTC.

V and J are TRBV19 and TRBJ2-1; TRBD2 is a possible D gene (5 bases). V gave up 2 bases and J gave up 0 bases, with 11 bases separating them. Germline CDR1 reads LNHDA; CDR2 reads SQIVND (reference sequence). The CDR3 has 16 amino acids. The CDR3 loop is CASSISPGSSYNEQFF. CDR3 sequence (DNA): TGTGCCAGTAGTATATCCCCGGGAAGCTCCTACAATGAGCAGTTCTTC.

Comment on this clone: Other DNA sequences of this sample code for an identical CDR3. This chain links TRBV27 with TRBJ2-1; TRBD2 agrees at 8 bases. CDR1 is MNHEY and CDR2 is SMNVEV in the germline V gene (reference sequence). CDR3 length equals 15 residues. The ends lost 2 bases at V and 3 bases at J; junction bases unmatched: 3. The CDR3 loop reads CASSLVGGGYNEQFF. CDR3 bases: TGTGCCAGCAGTTTAGTCGGGGGGGGCTACAATGAGCAGTTCTTC.

V and J are TRBV2 and TRBJ1-2; maybe TRBD1 (6 bases). Germline CDR1 reads SNHLY; CDR2 reads FYNNEI. V lost 6 bases and J 3 bases, leaving 20 bases between the germline ends. CDR3 length: 16 amino acids. This CDR3 is CASRVNDGGAHYGYTF. DNA of the CDR3: TGTGCCAGCAGGGTGAATGACGGGGGCGCGCACTATGGCTACACCTTC.

In DNA form, the CDR3 reads TGTGCCAGCAGCTTTGGGACAGGTCACTACGAGCAGTACGTC. Residues: CASSFGTGHYEQYV. The chain employs TRBV7-8 and TRBJ2-7; 8 bases fit TRBD1. The CDR3 length is 14 residues. CDR1 and CDR2 from the germline V gene are SGHVS and FQNEAQ. Trimming cost V 3 bases and J 3 bases; bases outside gene matches: 4.

This sequence joins TRBV19 and TRBJ1-2; 9 bases are shared with TRBD1. Trimming took 8 bases from V and 7 from J; bases not matched to a gene: 8. The CDR3 has 13 residues. CDR1 and CDR2 from the germline V gene are LNHDA and SQIVND (reference sequence). This CDR3 is CASGTGGNIGYTF. The CDR3 nucleotides are TGTGCCAGTGGAACAGGGGGCAATATTGGCTACACCTTC.

The rearrangement joins TRBV2 to TRBJ1-2; 8 bases line up with TRBD1. The CDR3 has 14 residues. Germline V gene sequence: CDR1 SNHLY, CDR2 FYNNEI. Losses at the gene ends were 2 bases for V and 4 bases for J; bases not matched to a gene: 3. This CDR3 reads CASSEITGGYGYTF. The CDR3 coding sequence is TGTGCCAGCAGTGAAATAACAGGGGGCTATGGCTACACCTTC.

V and J are TRBV12-5 and TRBJ1-4, with 7 positions matching TRBD1. This CDR3 is built from 14 residues. The V and J ends lost 10 bases and 5 bases, in that order; junction bases with no gene match: 10. In germline, CDR1 is LGHNT, CDR2 FRNRAP. The CDR3 bases are TGTGCTAAGACCACGGGACAGCCAAATGAAAAACTGTTTTTT. Its protein product is CAKTTGQPNEKLFF.

As regards this clone: Other DNA sequences in this sample translate to the same CDR3. This chain connects TRBV5-6 to TRBJ2-2; 7 bases agree with TRBD1. The germline V gene has CDR1 SGHDT and CDR2 YYEEEE. The V and J ends lost 0 bases and 3 bases, in that order; junction bases with no gene match: 2. CDR3 size: 15 residues. CDR3 loop: CASSLVQGDTGELFF. In DNA, the CDR3 is TGTGCCAGCAGCTTGGTCCAGGGGGACACCGGGGAGCTGTTTTTT.

As DNA, the CDR3 is TGCGCCAGCAGCCCGGGCGGGACTAACTATGGCTACACCTTC. This translates into CASSPGGTNYGYTF. The chain has TRBV4-1 and TRBJ1-2; D is ambiguous. This CDR3 spans 14 amino acids. The germline V and J ends were trimmed by 4 bases and 0 bases, with 9 bases remaining between them. CDR1 is MGHRA, CDR2 YSYEKL, per germline.